The subject of this entry is one TCR beta chain. Regarding treatment: over 15 received Ad26.COV2.S at low or high dose, single or two shots; about 5 received placebo; per-sample allocation not given. The study sampled participants on day 63 after the first vaccine or placebo injection. This specimen comes from a study of Ad26.COV2.S vaccination and SARS-CoV-2 variants. TCRdb's copy holds only in-frame clones and misses some; the assay was immunoSEQ multiplex PCR. The table has under 500,000 clones, over 80% seen once. Trimming pared 1 base from V and 2 bases from J, leaving 18 bases between. Germline V gene data show CDR1 as MDHEN and CDR2 as SYDVKM. The CDR3 is 17 amino acids.

The clonotype comes from a person aged 18-60 years who received the Ad26.COV2.S COVID-19 vaccine or a placebo. The V and J genes are TRBV28 and TRBJ2-7, with D hard to call. Sequencing used peripheral blood, obtained in a trial of Ad26.COV2.S vaccine versus placebo. The CDR3 region has the DNA TGTGCCAGCAGTTTATCCGAGGCGACACAATTTCCCTACGAGCAGTACTTC. This translates into CASSLSEATQFPYEQYF.